This TCR beta chain comes out of a study of T cells after yellow fever vaccination. About the study: Any fraction with a low cell number was prepared using SMART-Seq v4 Ultra Low Input. Points from the study as a whole: Compared with primary, the secondary response was weaker and peaked at day 5, not 15. Once the booster was given, most primary-vaccination clones reappeared, at 95% to 97% for CD4 and around 90% for CD8.

CDR3 length equals 12 residues. Germline V gives CDR1 SEHNR, CDR2 FQNEAQ (reference sequence). Trimming took 1 base from V and 10 from J, leaving 9 bases between them. Researchers made TCR cDNA using 5'RACE template switching, and this step added a universal primer site and UMIs. Using its own MiXCR run on the 5' RACE reads, TCRdb lists one record per CDR3 protein. The data contain roughly 340,000 distinct CDR3 sequences, about 8.7% of them singletons. Many counts were recorded for this clonotype. Its antigen is as yet unknown. The V gene is TRBV7-9, the J gene TRBJ2-3; D may match TRBD1 or TRBD2 (5 bases each). The sequence was obtained from a man in his late teens or twenties who received the YFV17D yellow fever vaccine. The sample consisted of PBMCs, taken on the day of the first yellow fever vaccination. In DNA form, the CDR3 reads TGTGCCAGCAGCTTAGAAGGGACGCCGCAGTATTTT. This gives the protein CASSLEGTPQYF.